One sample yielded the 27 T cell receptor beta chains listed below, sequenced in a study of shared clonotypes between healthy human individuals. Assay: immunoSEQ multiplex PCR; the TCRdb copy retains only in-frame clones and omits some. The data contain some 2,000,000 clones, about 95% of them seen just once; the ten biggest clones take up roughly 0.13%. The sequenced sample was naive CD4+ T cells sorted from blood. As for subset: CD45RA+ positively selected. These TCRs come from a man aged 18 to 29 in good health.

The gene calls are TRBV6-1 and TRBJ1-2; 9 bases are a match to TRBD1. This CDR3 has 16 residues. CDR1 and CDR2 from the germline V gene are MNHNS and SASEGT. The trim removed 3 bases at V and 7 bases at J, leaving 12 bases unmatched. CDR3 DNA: TGTGCCAGCAGTGAGTCGGGGACAGGGAGCTTATTTGGCTACACCTTC. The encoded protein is CASSESGTGSLFGYTF.

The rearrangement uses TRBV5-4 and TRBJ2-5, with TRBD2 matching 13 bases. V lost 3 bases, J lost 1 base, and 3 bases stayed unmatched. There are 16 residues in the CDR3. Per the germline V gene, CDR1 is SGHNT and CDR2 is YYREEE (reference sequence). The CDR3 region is CASSSRTSGSQETQYF. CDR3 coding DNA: TGTGCCAGCAGCTCCCGGACTAGCGGGAGCCAAGAGACCCAGTACTTC. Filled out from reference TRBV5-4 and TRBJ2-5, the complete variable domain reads ETGVTQSPTHLIKTRGQQVTLRCSSQSGHNTVSWYQQALGQGPQFIFQYYREEENGRGNFPPRFSGLQFPNYSSELNVNALELDDSALYLCASSSRTSGSQETQYFGPGTRLLVL.

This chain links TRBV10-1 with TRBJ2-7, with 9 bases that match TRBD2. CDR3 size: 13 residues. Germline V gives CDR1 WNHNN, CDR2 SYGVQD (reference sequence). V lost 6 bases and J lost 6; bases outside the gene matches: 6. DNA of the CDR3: TGCGCCAGCAGCGTTAGCGGGAGTTCCGAGCAGTACTTC. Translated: CASSVSGSSEQYF.

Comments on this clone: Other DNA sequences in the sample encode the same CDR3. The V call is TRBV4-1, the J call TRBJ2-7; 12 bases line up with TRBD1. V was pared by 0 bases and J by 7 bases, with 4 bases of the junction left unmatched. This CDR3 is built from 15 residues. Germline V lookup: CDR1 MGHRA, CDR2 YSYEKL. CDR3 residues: CASSQEGQGAGEQYF. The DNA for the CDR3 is TGCGCCAGCAGCCAAGAGGGACAGGGGGCGGGGGAGCAGTACTTC.

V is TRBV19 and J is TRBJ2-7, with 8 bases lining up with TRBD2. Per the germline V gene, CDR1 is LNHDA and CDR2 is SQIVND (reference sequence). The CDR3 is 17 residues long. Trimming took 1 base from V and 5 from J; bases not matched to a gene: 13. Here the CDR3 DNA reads TGTGCCAGTAGTATAGGACGGATAAGCGGGAGACAAGACGAGCAGTACTTC. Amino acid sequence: CASSIGRISGRQDEQYF.

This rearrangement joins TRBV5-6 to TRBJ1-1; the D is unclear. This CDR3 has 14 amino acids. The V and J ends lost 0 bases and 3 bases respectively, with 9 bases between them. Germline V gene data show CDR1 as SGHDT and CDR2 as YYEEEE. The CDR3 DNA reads TGTGCCAGCAGCTTGGGTTGGCAGGACACTGAAGCTTTCTTT. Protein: CASSLGWQDTEAFF. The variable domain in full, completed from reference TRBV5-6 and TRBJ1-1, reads DAGVTQSPTHLIKTRGQQVTLRCSPKSGHDTVSWYQQALGQGPQFIFQYYEEEERQRGNFPDRFSGHQFPNYSSELNVNALLLGDSALYLCASSLGWQDTEAFFGQGTRLTVV.

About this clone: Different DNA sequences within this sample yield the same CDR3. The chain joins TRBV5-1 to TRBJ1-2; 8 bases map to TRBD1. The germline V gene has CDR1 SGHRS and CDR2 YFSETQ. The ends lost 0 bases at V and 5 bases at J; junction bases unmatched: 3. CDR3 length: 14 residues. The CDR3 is CASSLEDRAYGYTF. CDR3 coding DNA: TGCGCCAGCAGCTTGGAGGACAGGGCTTATGGCTACACCTTC.

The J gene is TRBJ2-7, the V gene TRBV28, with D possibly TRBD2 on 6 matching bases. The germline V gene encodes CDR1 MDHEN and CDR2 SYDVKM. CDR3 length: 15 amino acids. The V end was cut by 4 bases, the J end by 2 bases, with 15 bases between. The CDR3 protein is CASSSPGTSTYEQYF. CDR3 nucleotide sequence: TGTGCCAGCAGTTCCCCGGGGACTTCGACCTACGAGCAGTACTTC.

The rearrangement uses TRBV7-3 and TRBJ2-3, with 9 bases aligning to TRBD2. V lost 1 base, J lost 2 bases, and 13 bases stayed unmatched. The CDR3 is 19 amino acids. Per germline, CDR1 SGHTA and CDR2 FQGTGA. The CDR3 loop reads CASSLNHGALAGPTDTQYF. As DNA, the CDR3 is TGTGCCAGCAGCTTAAACCACGGAGCTCTAGCGGGACCCACAGATACGCAGTATTTT.

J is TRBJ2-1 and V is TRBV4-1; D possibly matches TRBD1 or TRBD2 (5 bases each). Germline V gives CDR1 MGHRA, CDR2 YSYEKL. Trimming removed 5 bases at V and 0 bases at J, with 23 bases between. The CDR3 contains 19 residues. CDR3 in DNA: TGCGCCAGCAGCTTCGTCAACCGGGACCCTCGGAGCTCCTACAATGAGCAGTTCTTC. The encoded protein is CASSFVNRDPRSSYNEQFF.

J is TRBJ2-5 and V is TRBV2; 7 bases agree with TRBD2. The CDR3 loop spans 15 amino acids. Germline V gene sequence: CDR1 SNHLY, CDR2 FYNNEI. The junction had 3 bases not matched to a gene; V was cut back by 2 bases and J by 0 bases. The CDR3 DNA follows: TGTGCCAGCAGTGAACAGCTAGCGGACCAAGAGACCCAGTACTTC. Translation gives CASSEQLADQETQYF. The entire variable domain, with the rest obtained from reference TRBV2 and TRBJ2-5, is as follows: EPEVTQTPSHQVTQMGQEVILRCVPISNHLYFYWYRQILGQKVEFLVSFYNNEISEKSEIFDDQFSVERPDGSNFTLKIRSTKLEDSAMYFCASSEQLADQETQYFGPGTRLLVL.

The CDR3: CASRQPRAGRKEGQPQHF. Here the CDR3 DNA reads TGTGCCAGCAGGCAACCGAGGGCAGGTCGAAAGGAGGGTCAGCCCCAGCATTTT. V is TRBV7-9 and J is TRBJ1-5, with unresolved D. This CDR3 contains 18 residues. Trimming removed 6 bases from V and 6 bases from J, with 27 bases in between. Germline V gene lookup returns CDR1 SEHNR and CDR2 FQNEAQ (reference sequence).

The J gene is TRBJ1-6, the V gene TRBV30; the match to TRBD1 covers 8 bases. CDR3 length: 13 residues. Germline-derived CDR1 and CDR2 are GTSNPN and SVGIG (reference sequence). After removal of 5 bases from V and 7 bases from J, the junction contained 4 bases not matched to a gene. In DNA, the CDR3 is TGTGCCTGGCAGGGGGCGATAAATTCACCCCTCCACTTT. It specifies CAWQGAINSPLHF.

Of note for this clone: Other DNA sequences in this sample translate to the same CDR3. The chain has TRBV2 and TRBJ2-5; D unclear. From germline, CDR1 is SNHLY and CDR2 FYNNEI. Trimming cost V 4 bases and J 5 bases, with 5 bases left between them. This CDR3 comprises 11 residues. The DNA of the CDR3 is TGTGCCAGCAGTGGATTGGAGACCCAGTACTTC. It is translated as CASSGLETQYF.

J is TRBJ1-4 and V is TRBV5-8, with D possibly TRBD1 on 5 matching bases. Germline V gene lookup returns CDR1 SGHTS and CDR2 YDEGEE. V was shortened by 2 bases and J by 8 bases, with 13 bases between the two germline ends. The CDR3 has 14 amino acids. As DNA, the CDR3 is TGTGCCAGCAGCTTAAGACTCGGGGGGGAAAAACTGTTTTTT. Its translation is CASSLRLGGEKLFF.

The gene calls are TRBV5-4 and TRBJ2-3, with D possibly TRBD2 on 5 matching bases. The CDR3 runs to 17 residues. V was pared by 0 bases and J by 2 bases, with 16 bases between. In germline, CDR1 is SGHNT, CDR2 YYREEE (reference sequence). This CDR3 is CASSLEGGFPITDTQYF. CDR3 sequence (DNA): TGTGCCAGCAGCTTGGAAGGAGGCTTTCCCATCACAGATACGCAGTATTTT.

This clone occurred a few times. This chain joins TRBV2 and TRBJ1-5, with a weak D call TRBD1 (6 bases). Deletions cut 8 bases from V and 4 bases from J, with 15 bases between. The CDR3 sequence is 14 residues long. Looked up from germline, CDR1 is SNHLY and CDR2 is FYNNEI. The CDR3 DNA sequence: TGTGCCAGCGGACAGAGCGAAGGGAATCAGCCCCAGCATTTT. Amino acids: CASGQSEGNQPQHF.

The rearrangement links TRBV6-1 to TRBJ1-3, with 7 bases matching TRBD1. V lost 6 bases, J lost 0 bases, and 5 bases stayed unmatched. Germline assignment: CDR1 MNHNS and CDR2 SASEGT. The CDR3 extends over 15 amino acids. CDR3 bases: TGTGCCAGCAGCCCCCAGGGGGGCTCTGGAAACACCATATATTTT. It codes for CASSPQGGSGNTIYF.

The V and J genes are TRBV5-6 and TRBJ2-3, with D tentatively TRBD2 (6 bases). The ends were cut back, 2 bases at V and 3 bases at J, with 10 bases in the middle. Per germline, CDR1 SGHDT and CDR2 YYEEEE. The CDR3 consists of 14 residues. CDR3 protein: CASSFSGRTDTQYF. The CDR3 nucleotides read TGTGCCAGCAGCTTTTCAGGGAGGACAGATACGCAGTATTTT. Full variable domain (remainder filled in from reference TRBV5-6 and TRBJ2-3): DAGVTQSPTHLIKTRGQQVTLRCSPKSGHDTVSWYQQALGQGPQFIFQYYEEEERQRGNFPDRFSGHQFPNYSSELNVNALLLGDSALYLCASSFSGRTDTQYFGPGTRLTVL.

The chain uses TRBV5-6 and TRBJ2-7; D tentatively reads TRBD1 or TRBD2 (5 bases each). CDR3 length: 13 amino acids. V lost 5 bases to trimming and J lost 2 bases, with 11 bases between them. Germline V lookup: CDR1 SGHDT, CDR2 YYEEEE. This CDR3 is CASRPGTAYEQYF. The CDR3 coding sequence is TGTGCCAGCAGGCCCGGGACGGCCTACGAGCAGTACTTC.

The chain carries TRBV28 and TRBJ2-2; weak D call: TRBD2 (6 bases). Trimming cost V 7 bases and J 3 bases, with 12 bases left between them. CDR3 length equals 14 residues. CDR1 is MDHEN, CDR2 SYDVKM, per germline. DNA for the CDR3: TGTGCCAGCACCCCCGGGGGTTACACCGGGGAGCTGTTTTTT. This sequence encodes CASTPGGYTGELFF.

CDR3 sequence: CASSDRAGALAKNIQYF. The DNA of the CDR3 is TGTGCCAGCAGTGATAGGGCAGGGGCGCTAGCCAAAAACATTCAGTACTTC. V is TRBV6-1 and J is TRBJ2-4, with TRBD1 as a possible D gene (6 bases). CDR1 and CDR2 (germline): MNHNS, SASEGT. CDR3 length: 17 residues. V was shortened by 3 bases and J by 0 bases, with 15 bases between the two germline ends.

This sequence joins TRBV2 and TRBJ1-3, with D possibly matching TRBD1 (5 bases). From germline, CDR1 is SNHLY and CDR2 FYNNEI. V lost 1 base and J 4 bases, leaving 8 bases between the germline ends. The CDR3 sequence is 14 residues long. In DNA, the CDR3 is TGTGCCAGCAGTGAAGGGACACAGGGAAACACCATATATTTT. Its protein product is CASSEGTQGNTIYF.

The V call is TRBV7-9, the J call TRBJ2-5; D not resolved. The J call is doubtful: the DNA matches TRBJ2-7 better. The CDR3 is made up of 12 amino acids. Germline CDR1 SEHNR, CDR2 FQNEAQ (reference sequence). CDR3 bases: TGTGCCAGCAGCCAGACCACCTACGAGCAGTACTTC. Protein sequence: CASSQTTYEQYF.

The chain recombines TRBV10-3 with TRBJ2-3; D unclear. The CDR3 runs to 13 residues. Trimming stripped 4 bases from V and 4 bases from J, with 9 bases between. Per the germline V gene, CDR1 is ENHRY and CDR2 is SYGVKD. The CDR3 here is CAISGGVADTQYF. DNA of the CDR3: TGTGCCATCAGTGGGGGTGTAGCAGATACGCAGTATTTT.

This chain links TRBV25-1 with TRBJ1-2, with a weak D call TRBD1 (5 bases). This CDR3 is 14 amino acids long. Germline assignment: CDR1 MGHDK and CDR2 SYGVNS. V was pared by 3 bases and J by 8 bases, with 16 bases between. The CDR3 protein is CASSDAQGRGGYTF. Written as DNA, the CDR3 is TGTGCCAGCAGTGATGCCCAGGGTAGGGGAGGCTACACCTTC.

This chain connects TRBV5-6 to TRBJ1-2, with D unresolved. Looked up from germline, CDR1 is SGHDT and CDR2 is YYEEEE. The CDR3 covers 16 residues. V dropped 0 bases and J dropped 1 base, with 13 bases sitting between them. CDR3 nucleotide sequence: TGTGCCAGCAGCTTGGCCGGGGTAGAGGTTAACTATGGCTACACCTTC. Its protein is CASSLAGVEVNYGYTF.